This T cell receptor (beta chain) was retrieved from a study of cytotoxic CD8 clonotypes in ibrutinib-treated CLL. Turning to the study itself: After median approximately 6 years, about 14 stayed in remission, about 12 progressed; responses roughly 24 partial, 2 complete. A median roughly 11 months of treatment, range 6 to 36, preceded the collection of response samples. Productive templates per sample averaged roughly 260,000; productive rearrangements, roughly 100,000.

Study-wide results and caveats: Clonality, elevated at ibrutinib response, dropped back toward baseline at progression.

Generated by immunoSEQ multiplex PCR, the TCRdb table keeps only in-frame clones and is missing some. Of about 160,000 clones in the sample, approximately 80% were seen once. Trimming shortened V by 1 base and J by 2 bases, and 6 bases separated the two germline ends. The CDR3 covers 14 residues. The germline CDR1 and CDR2 sequences are SEHNR and FQNEAQ (reference sequence). A note on this clone: The antigen is unknown.

The receptor comes from a human donor with chronic lymphocytic leukemia. This chain uses TRBV7-9 with TRBJ1-3, with D possibly being TRBD1 (6 bases). The sequencing used PBMCs, collected after 24 months of ibrutinib treatment. The CDR3 DNA reads TGTGCCAGCAGCTTAGACAGGGCTGGAAACACCATATATTTT. It translates to CASSLDRAGNTIYF.